Each of the 20 T cell receptor beta chains below was sequenced from the same sample in a study of neoadjuvant anti-PD-1 for oral cavity cancer. Time point defined: after neoadjuvant nivolumab, at surgical resection. Only in-frame clones appear in the TCRdb table, and some are missing; sequencing was by immunoSEQ multiplex PCR. The repertoire holds under 15,000 clones, with about 70% as singletons. Source: PBMCs, taken after nivolumab (anti-PD-1) treatment. The receptors shown here come from a person between 40 and 80 years old with oral cavity squamous cell carcinoma.

The gene calls are TRBV28 and TRBJ1-5; D is perhaps TRBD1 (5 bases). CDR3 length equals 12 residues. The V end lost 5 bases, the J end lost 12 bases, and 14 bases lay between the germline ends. Germline V lookup: CDR1 MDHEN, CDR2 SYDVKM. The CDR3: CASSRDPRGQHF. CDR3 DNA sequence: TGTGCCAGCAGTAGGGACCCCAGAGGCCAGCATTTT.

CDR3 amino acids: CASSEYGTSGDTEAFF. In nucleotides, the CDR3 is TGTGCCAGCAGTGAATATGGGACCTCTGGGGACACTGAAGCTTTCTTT. The rearrangement uses TRBV25-1 and TRBJ1-1, with D maybe TRBD1 (5 bases). V lost 0 bases and J lost 3, with 14 bases in between. Germline values: CDR1 MGHDK, CDR2 SYGVNS. The CDR3 spans 16 residues.

The chain has TRBV30 and TRBJ1-4, with D hard to call. Germline CDR1 reads GTSNPN; CDR2 reads SVGIG (reference sequence). The CDR3 consists of 16 residues. Trimming took off 3 bases at V and 5 bases at J, with 19 bases between the two ends. DNA of the CDR3: TGTGCCTGGAGGGACGGGAACCGCGGAACAAATGAAAAACTGTTTTTT. Translation gives CAWRDGNRGTNEKLFF.

J is TRBJ1-1 and V is TRBV27; 8 bases match TRBD1. The CDR3 spans 17 residues. V dropped 5 bases and J dropped 3; count of bases not matched to a gene: 14. The germline gives CDR1 MNHEY, CDR2 SMNVEV (reference sequence). The CDR3 nucleotides are TGTGCCAGCAGTACCCGGACAGGGAGACGTTTGGACACTGAAGCTTTCTTT. Residues: CASSTRTGRRLDTEAFF.

This chain uses TRBV7-9 with TRBJ2-2; D uncertain. This CDR3 spans 14 amino acids. The germline gives CDR1 SEHNR, CDR2 FQNEAQ (reference sequence). V dropped 6 bases and J dropped 3 bases, with 11 bases sitting between them. In DNA, the CDR3 is TGTGCCAGCAGTGCTGACACGTACACCGGGGAGCTGTTTTTT. Translation: CASSADTYTGELFF.

The chain has TRBV18 and TRBJ2-7, with D possibly matching TRBD2 (6 bases). The V end was cut by 0 bases, the J end by 6 bases, with 9 bases between. Germline V lookup: CDR1 KGHSH, CDR2 LQKENI. This CDR3 contains 13 residues. This CDR3 reads CASSPPFGGEQYF. The DNA for the CDR3 is TGTGCCAGCTCACCACCATTCGGGGGCGAGCAGTACTTC. The whole variable domain, filled in from reference TRBV18 and TRBJ2-7, reads NAGVMQNPRHLVRRRGQEARLRCSPMKGHSHVYWYRQLPEEGLKFMVYLQKENIIDESGMPKERFSAEFPKEGPSILRIQQVVRGDSAAYFCASSPPFGGEQYFGPGTRLTVT.

The chain joins TRBV2 to TRBJ2-1, with 10 bases lining up with TRBD2. This CDR3 region has 16 residues. The germline V gene encodes CDR1 SNHLY and CDR2 FYNNEI. Trimming removed 6 bases from V and 2 bases from J; junction bases left unmatched: 7. CDR3 sequence: CASSLTSGVTYNEQFF. CDR3 in DNA: TGTGCCAGCAGCCTAACTAGCGGGGTTACCTACAATGAGCAGTTCTTC. The variable domain in full, completed from reference TRBV2 and TRBJ2-1, reads EPEVTQTPSHQVTQMGQEVILRCVPISNHLYFYWYRQILGQKVEFLVSFYNNEISEKSEIFDDQFSVERPDGSNFTLKIRSTKLEDSAMYFCASSLTSGVTYNEQFFGPGTRLTVL.

This clone was counted between two and nine times. V gene TRBV15 combines with J gene TRBJ2-7; TRBD1 matches 10 bases. Losses at the gene ends were 0 bases for V and 3 bases for J; bases not matched to a gene: 11. Germline V lookup: CDR1 LNHNV, CDR2 YYDKDF (reference sequence). The CDR3 is 18 amino acids. Written as DNA, the CDR3 is TGTGCCACCAGCAGAGATTCAAACACCGGGACAGGGGTCTACGAGCAGTACTTC. Its translation is CATSRDSNTGTGVYEQYF. Using reference TRBV15 and TRBJ2-7 for the parts outside the CDR3, the full variable domain is DAMVIQNPRYQVTQFGKPVTLSCSQTLNHNVMYWYQQKSSQAPKLLFHYYDKDFNNEADTPDNFQSRRPNTSFCFLDIRSPGLGDTAMYLCATSRDSNTGTGVYEQYFGPGTRLTVT.

This sequence joins TRBV4-2 and TRBJ2-7, with TRBD2 matching 11 bases. The V gene end was trimmed by 6 bases and the J gene end by 3 bases; junction bases not matched to a gene: 7. The CDR3 has 15 amino acids. Germline CDR1 reads LGHNA; CDR2 reads YNFKEQ. The CDR3 DNA sequence: TGTGCCAGCAGAGAACTAGCGGGAGAATACTACGAGCAGTACTTC. Protein: CASRELAGEYYEQYF.

The chain is built from TRBV9 and TRBJ2-7, with D unresolved. This CDR3 has 14 residues. V was pared by 2 bases and J by 0 bases, with 9 bases between. Germline values: CDR1 SGDLS, CDR2 YYNGEE. This CDR3 reads CASSVRAASYEQYF. CDR3 nucleotide sequence: TGTGCCAGCAGCGTCCGAGCAGCCTCCTACGAGCAGTACTTC.

The rearrangement joins TRBV2 to TRBJ1-5; 8 nucleotides agree with TRBD1. The CDR3 covers 14 residues. J was trimmed by 3 bases and V by 7 bases; bases with no gene match: 5. Per germline, CDR1 SNHLY and CDR2 FYNNEI. The CDR3 loop is CASNGQGINQPQHF. The CDR3 DNA reads as TGTGCCAGCAATGGACAGGGCATCAATCAGCCCCAGCATTTT. The whole variable domain, filled in from reference TRBV2 and TRBJ1-5, reads EPEVTQTPSHQVTQMGQEVILRCVPISNHLYFYWYRQILGQKVEFLVSFYNNEISEKSEIFDDQFSVERPDGSNFTLKIRSTKLEDSAMYFCASNGQGINQPQHFGDGTRLSIL.

The rearrangement joins TRBV27 to TRBJ2-7; the D gene could be TRBD1 or TRBD2 (6 bases each). Germline CDR1 and CDR2: MNHEY and SMNVEV (reference sequence). V dropped 4 bases and J dropped 6 bases, with 22 bases sitting between them. CDR3 size: 16 residues. CDR3 in DNA: TGTGCCAGCAGTTCGAGGGTACTAGCTCAGGGGCTCGAGCAGTACTTC. Its protein is CASSSRVLAQGLEQYF.

This clone has only a few counts. The chain carries TRBV18 and TRBJ2-7, with 11 bases fitting TRBD1. Germline lookup yields CDR1 KGHSH and CDR2 LQKENI. CDR3 length: 14 residues. The J segment lost 6 bases and the V segment lost 3 bases, leaving 4 bases of the junction unmatched. CDR3 coding DNA: TGTGCCAGCTCACCCGGGACAGGGGGTCTCGAGCAGTACTTC. It translates to CASSPGTGGLEQYF.

The rearrangement links TRBV11-2 to TRBJ2-7; TRBD2 matches at 7 bases. V shed 5 bases and J 3 bases; nucleotides not matched to a gene: 10. This CDR3 comprises 15 residues. Germline CDR1 and CDR2: SGHAT and FQNNGV. The CDR3, as DNA: TGTGCCAGCAGCCCCCCCGGGGGGAAAGTCTACGAGCAGTACTTC. It yields the protein CASSPPGGKVYEQYF.

V gene TRBV29-1 combines with J gene TRBJ2-1; 7 nucleotides align to TRBD1. The CDR3 totals 15 residues. V trimming: 4 bases; J trimming: 1 base; junction bases outside the gene matches: 7. CDR1 and CDR2 (germline): SQVTM, ANQGSEA. The CDR3 sequence: CSVGGEGASYNEQFF. The DNA for the CDR3 is TGCAGCGTTGGGGGAGAGGGGGCTTCCTACAATGAGCAGTTCTTC.

The V call is TRBV2, the J call TRBJ2-5; weak D call: TRBD2 (7 bases). This CDR3 is 15 amino acids long. Germline V gene lookup returns CDR1 SNHLY and CDR2 FYNNEI. The V gene lost 1 base and the J gene lost 4 bases, with 13 bases spanning the gap. DNA of the CDR3: TGTGCCAGCAGTGAAGGACTAGGGGGGGGAGAGACCCAGTACTTC. Its protein product is CASSEGLGGGETQYF.

J is TRBJ2-3 and V is TRBV15; 10 bases line up with TRBD1. The CDR3 loop spans 18 amino acids. The junction had 11 bases not matched to a gene; V was cut back by 4 bases and J by 1 base. The V gene's germline CDR1 is LNHNV and CDR2 YYDKDF (reference sequence). CDR3 nucleotide sequence: TGTGCCACCAGCATTCTGGGACAGGGGCGGTCGGGCACAGATACGCAGTATTTT. As protein: CATSILGQGRSGTDTQYF.

V gene TRBV6-5 combines with J gene TRBJ2-7; D might be TRBD2 (6 bases). Germline CDR1 MNHEY, CDR2 SVGAGI. V was cut by 10 bases and J by 4 bases, with 17 bases left in between. This CDR3 region has 13 residues. The CDR3 is CATVEGGTYEQYF. CDR3 bases: TGTGCCACGGTAGAGGGAGGCACATACGAGCAGTACTTC.

This chain links TRBV5-4 with TRBJ2-1; 8 positions agree with TRBD2. CDR3 length equals 14 residues. V shed 4 bases, J shed 7 bases, and the junction held 7 bases outside the gene matches. Germline V gene data show CDR1 as SGHNT and CDR2 as YYREEE (reference sequence). CDR3 sequence: CASSLNGGRNEQFF. CDR3 nucleotides: TGTGCCAGCAGCCTCAATGGCGGGAGGAATGAGCAGTTCTTC.

V usage is TRBV11-2 and J usage is TRBJ2-7; 7 nucleotides agree with TRBD1. J was trimmed by 4 bases and V by 0 bases; bases with no gene match: 9. The CDR3 loop spans 16 amino acids. Germline CDR1 reads SGHAT; CDR2 reads FQNNGV. The CDR3: CASSLDRTGGSYEQYF. CDR3 coding DNA: TGTGCCAGCAGCTTAGATCGGACAGGCGGGTCTTACGAGCAGTACTTC.